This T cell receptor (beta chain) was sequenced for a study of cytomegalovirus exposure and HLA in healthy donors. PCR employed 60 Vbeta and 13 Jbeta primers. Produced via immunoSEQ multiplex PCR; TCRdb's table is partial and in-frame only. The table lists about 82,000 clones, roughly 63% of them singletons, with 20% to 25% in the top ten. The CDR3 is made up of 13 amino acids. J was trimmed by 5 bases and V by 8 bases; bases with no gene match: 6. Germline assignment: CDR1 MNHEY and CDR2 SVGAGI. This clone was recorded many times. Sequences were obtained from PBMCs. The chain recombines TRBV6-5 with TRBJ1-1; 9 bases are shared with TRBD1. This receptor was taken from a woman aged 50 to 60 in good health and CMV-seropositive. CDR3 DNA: TGTGCCAGCTTACCCGGGACAGGGACTGAAGCTTTCTTT. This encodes CASLPGTGTEAFF.